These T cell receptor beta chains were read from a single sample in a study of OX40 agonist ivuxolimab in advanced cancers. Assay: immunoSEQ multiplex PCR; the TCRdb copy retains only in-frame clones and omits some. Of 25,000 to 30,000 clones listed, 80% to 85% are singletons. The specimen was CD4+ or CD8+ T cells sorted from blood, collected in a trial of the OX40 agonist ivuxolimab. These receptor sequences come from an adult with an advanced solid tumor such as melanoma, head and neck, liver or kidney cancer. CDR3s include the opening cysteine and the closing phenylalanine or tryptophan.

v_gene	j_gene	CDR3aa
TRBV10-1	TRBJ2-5	CASRVGNREETQYF
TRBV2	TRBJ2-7	CASIAGPYEQYF
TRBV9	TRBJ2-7	CASSTTSGRAYEQYF
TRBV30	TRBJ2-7	CAGNRDRAYEQYF
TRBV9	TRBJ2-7	CARSVAGDRGTGGYEQYF
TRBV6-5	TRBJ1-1	CASTISPGVNTEAFF
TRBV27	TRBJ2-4	CASSASLAKNIQYF
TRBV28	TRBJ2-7	CASSPTGTGVEQYF
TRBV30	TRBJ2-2	CAWSVLRGLADTGELFF
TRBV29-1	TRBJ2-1	CSVADSYNEQFF
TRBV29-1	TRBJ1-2	CSVVNRGLSGYTF
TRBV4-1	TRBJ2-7	CASSQGPGVGEQYF
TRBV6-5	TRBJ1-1	CASSYRGTGVVFF
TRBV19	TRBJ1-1	CASSADQLRALGLPEAFF
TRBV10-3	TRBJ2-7	CAISETPGDSSYEQYF
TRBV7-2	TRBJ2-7	CASSLLDSSYEQYF
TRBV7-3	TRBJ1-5	CARSLAVRDEKGNQPQHF
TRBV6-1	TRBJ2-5	CASSEAFGSGETQYF
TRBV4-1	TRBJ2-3	CASSPRLASKGTDTQYF
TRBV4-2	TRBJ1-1	CASSQDVGNTEAFF
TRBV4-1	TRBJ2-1	CASSQEPGHSYNEQFF
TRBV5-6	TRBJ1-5	CASSLWRERVNQPQHF
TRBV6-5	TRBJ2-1	CASSYGAGGRSEQFF
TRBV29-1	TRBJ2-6	CSVGQALGGWANVLTF
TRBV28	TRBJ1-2	CASSLDRGPLGYGYTF
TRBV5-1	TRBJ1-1	CASSLLQAPNTEAFF
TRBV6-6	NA	CASSLGRGQGAYEQYF
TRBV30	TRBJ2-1	CAWSPGDNEQFF
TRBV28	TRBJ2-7	CASSLTGQQISYEQYF
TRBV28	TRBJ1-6	CASSIRQGGNSPLHF
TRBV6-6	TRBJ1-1	CASSYGGIGTEAFF
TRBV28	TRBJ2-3	CASRRTSGRTDTQYF
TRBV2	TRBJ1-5	CASSEAAGPSNQPQHF
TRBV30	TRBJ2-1	CAWSPGTSDYNEQFF
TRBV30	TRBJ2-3	CAWSHPGGSTDTQYF
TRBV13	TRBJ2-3	CASSLADTQYF
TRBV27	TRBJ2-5	CASSLGSGDQETQYF
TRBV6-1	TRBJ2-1	CASIGSGRVPLEQFF
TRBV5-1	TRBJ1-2	CASSLAPNYGYTF
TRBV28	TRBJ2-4	CASSLLAKNIQYF
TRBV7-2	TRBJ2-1	CASSLGTGGPNEQFF